This is a list of T cell receptor beta chains from one sample in a study of blood T cell repertoires in COVID-19. The data were produced by immunoSEQ multiplex PCR, yet TCRdb's version contains in-frame clones alone and is incomplete. The profile shows almost 350,000 clones, around nine tenths of them singletons. Sequencing used PBMCs or T cells enriched from blood (not recorded which). Receptors originate from a woman aged 25-40 years who had been exposed to COVID-19. CDR3s include the opening cysteine and the closing phenylalanine or tryptophan. D genes are given only for firm matches. Rows may omit the clone size; those that give it use once, few, many or a size class.

>TRBJ2-5|TRBV7-2|TRBD2|-
CASSFRRGGETQYF
TGTGCCAGCAGCTTTAGACGGGGGGGTGAGACCCAGTACTTC
>TRBJ2-1|TRBV13|TRBD2|-
CASSLDREGARDEQFF
TGTGCCAGCAGCTTAGACCGGGAGGGCGCTAGGGATGAGCAGTTCTTC
>TRBJ2-3|TRBV7-3|-|-
CASSSGLDTQYF
TGTGCCAGCAGCTCCGGACTAGATACGCAGTATTTT
>TRBJ2-7|TRBV11-2|TRBD1|-
CASSLGDRGGHEQYF
TGTGCCAGCAGCTTAGGGGACAGGGGAGGCCACGAGCAGTACTTC
>TRBJ1-2|TRBV11-3|TRBD1|few
CASSPTGQGPYGYTF
TGTGCCAGCAGCCCGACAGGGCAGGGACCCTATGGCTACACCTTC
>TRBJ2-1|TRBV9|TRBD2|-
CASSFKREFKKPRNEQFF
TGTGCCAGCAGCTTTAAGCGGGAGTTTAAGAAACCACGCAATGAGCAGTTCTTC
>TRBJ2-5|TRBV7-9|-|-
CASSLLQETQYF
TGTGCCAGCAGCCTACTCCAAGAGACCCAGTACTTC
>TRBJ2-7|TRBV18|-|-
CASSPTGHRGLYEQYF
TGTGCCAGCTCACCTACGGGGCACCGGGGGTTGTACGAGCAGTACTTC
>TRBJ1-1|TRBV11-1|TRBD1|-
CASSLTGVNTEAFF
TGTGCCAGCAGCTTGACAGGGGTGAACACTGAAGCTTTCTTT
>TRBJ2-7|TRBV3-1/TRBV3-2|TRBD2|-
CASSQIHDRVQLASYEQYF
TGTGCCAGCAGCCAGATCCACGACCGGGTCCAACTAGCGTCCTACGAGCAGTACTTC
>TRBJ2-7|TRBV10-3|-|-
CAISERRAYEQYF
TGTGCCATCAGTGAGCGCAGGGCGTACGAGCAGTACTTC
>TRBJ2-2|TRBV4-2|TRBD2|-
CASSQDLSGRAWLFF
TGTGCCAGCAGCCAAGATCTGAGCGGGAGGGCCTGGCTGTTTTTT
>TRBJ2-1|TRBV16|-|once
CASSHIQESYNEQFF
TGTGCCAGCAGCCACATACAGGAGTCCTACAATGAGCAGTTCTTC
>TRBJ1-2|TRBV12-3/TRBV12-4|TRBD1|-
CASSTTGVGYTF
TGTGCCAGCAGCACGACAGGGGTCGGCTACACCTTC
>TRBJ2-7|TRBV29-1|TRBD1|-
CSVETGAVSYEQYF
TGCAGCGTTGAAACAGGGGCGGTTTCCTACGAGCAGTACTTC
>TRBJ2-1|TRBV9|-|-
CASSVGLDAYNEQFF
TGTGCCAGCAGCGTAGGACTTGACGCCTACAATGAGCAGTTCTTC
>TRBJ1-2|TRBV5-1|-|-
CASSSDSRIGYTF
TGCGCCAGCAGCTCAGACAGTCGGATTGGCTACACCTTC
>TRBJ2-5|TRBV2|TRBD1|-
CASSIRTGQETQYF
TGTGCCAGCAGTATACGGACAGGGCAAGAGACCCAGTACTTC
>TRBJ2-5|TRBV19|TRBD2|-
CASRRRESETQYF
TGTGCCAGCCGGAGGCGGGAGTCGGAGACCCAGTACTTC
>TRBJ2-1|TRBV12-3/TRBV12-4|-|-
CASSLRGYNEQFF
TGTGCCAGCAGTTTACGGGGGTACAATGAGCAGTTCTTC
>TRBJ1-6|TRBV28|TRBD1|-
CASSLWGQTLAPLHF
TGTGCCAGCAGTTTATGGGGACAGACCCTCGCCCCCCTCCACTTT
>TRBJ1-1|TRBV5-1|TRBD1|-
CASSPSTGDTEAFF
TGCGCCAGCAGCCCATCGACAGGGGACACTGAAGCTTTCTTT
>TRBJ2-5|TRBV18|-|once
CASSLGGGLQETQYF
TGTGCCAGCTCCCTAGGCGGCGGACTACAAGAGACCCAGTACTTC
>TRBJ1-5|TRBV19|-|-
CASSIIGSNQPQHF
TGTGCCAGTAGTATTATCGGTAGCAATCAGCCCCAGCATTTT
>TRBJ2-1|TRBV7-3|TRBD2|-
CASSLWGGEEQFF
TGTGCCAGCAGCTTATGGGGAGGGGAAGAGCAGTTCTTC
>TRBJ1-6|TRBV18|-|-
CASSPIGNSPLHF
TGTGCCAGCTCACCAATCGGGAATTCACCCCTCCACTTT
>TRBJ2-7|TRBV19|TRBD2|-
CASNARTSGIYEQYF
TGTGCCAGTAATGCCCGGACTAGCGGGATATACGAGCAGTACTTC
>TRBJ2-1|TRBV20-1|-|-
CSARGRGYYNEQFF
TGCAGTGCTCGTGGGAGAGGCTACTACAATGAGCAGTTCTTC
>TRBJ2-5|TRBV9|TRBD2|-
CASSVLGGSQETQYF
TGTGCCAGCAGCGTGTTGGGGGGGTCCCAAGAGACCCAGTACTTC
>TRBJ2-3|TRBV9|-|-
CASSSRTSASTDTQYF
TGTGCCAGCAGCTCCCGGACATCAGCTAGCACAGATACGCAGTATTTT
>TRBJ2-7|TRBV29-1|TRBD2|-
CSARHITSGRAHEQYF
TGCAGCGCTAGACACATCACTAGCGGGAGGGCCCACGAGCAGTACTTC
>TRBJ2-5|TRBV7-2|-|-
CASSLARVETQYF
TGTGCCAGCAGCTTAGCGCGGGTTGAGACCCAGTACTTC
>TRBJ1-1|TRBV13|-|-
CASSQRTAGDTEAFF
TGTGCCAGCAGCCAACGGACAGCCGGGGACACTGAAGCTTTCTTT
>TRBJ2-1|TRBV19|-|once
CASSTPGARTNEQFF
TGTGCCAGTAGTACCCCAGGGGCTCGAACGAATGAGCAGTTCTTC
>TRBJ2-7|TRBV2|TRBD1|once
CASSDDRGDEQYF
TGTGCCAGCAGCGACGACAGGGGCGACGAGCAGTACTTC
>TRBJ1-6|TRBV12-5|TRBD1|-
CATRGGGTNSPLHF
TGTGCTACCCGAGGGGGCGGTACCAATTCACCCCTCCACTTT
>TRBJ2-7|TRBV28|-|-
CASSPRVWQYF
TGTGCCAGCAGCCCCCGTGTGTGGCAGTACTTC
>TRBJ2-7|TRBV19|TRBD2|-
CASSPSAGVVHEQYF
TGTGCCAGTAGTCCCTCCGCGGGGGTTGTCCACGAGCAGTACTTC
>TRBJ2-7|TRBV30|TRBD2|-
CAWTLAGDEQYF
TGTGCCTGGACACTAGCGGGAGACGAGCAGTACTTC
>TRBJ2-2|TRBV27|TRBD1|once
CASSPLTGPTGELFF
TGTGCCAGCAGTCCTTTGACAGGGCCCACCGGGGAGCTGTTTTTT
>TRBJ2-1|TRBV11-2|-|-
CASSLVAGPNEQFF
TGTGCCAGCAGCTTAGTGGCGGGGCCAAATGAGCAGTTCTTC
>TRBJ2-7|TRBV4-1|TRBD2|-
CASSQEASGIEQYF
TGCGCCAGCAGCCAAGAGGCTAGCGGGATCGAGCAGTACTTC
>TRBJ2-6|TRBV6-2/TRBV6-3|-|-
CASSSTVPSGANVLTF
TGTGCCAGCAGTTCGACAGTACCCTCTGGGGCCAACGTCCTGACTTTC
>TRBJ2-1|TRBV7-2|TRBD2|-
CASSFGGRPSYNEQFF
TGTGCCAGCAGCTTCGGCGGGAGGCCCTCCTACAATGAGCAGTTCTTC
>TRBJ1-1|TRBV7-9|-|-
CASSLPERDEAFF
TGTGCCAGCAGCTTACCGGAGAGGGATGAAGCTTTCTTT
>TRBJ2-7|TRBV27|TRBD1|-
CASSLSAGGSYEQYF
TGTGCCAGCAGTTTATCGGCAGGGGGCTCCTACGAGCAGTACTTC
>TRBJ2-3|TRBV3-1/TRBV3-2|-|-
CASSRFLERPSTDTQYF
TGTGCCAGCAGCCGATTCCTAGAGCGGCCCAGCACAGATACGCAGTATTTT
>TRBJ2-5|TRBV3-1/TRBV3-2|TRBD2|-
CASSPRERETVTQETQYF
TGTGCCAGCAGTCCGCGCGAGCGGGAGACTGTCACCCAAGAGACCCAGTACTTC
>TRBJ2-1|TRBV19|TRBD2|-
CASSIGAGSSYNEQFF
TGTGCCAGTAGTATTGGAGCGGGGAGCTCCTACAATGAGCAGTTCTTC
>TRBJ2-1|TRBV28|-|-
CASSIASGLVGINEQFF
TGTGCCAGCAGTATAGCGTCTGGGCTAGTTGGCATCAATGAGCAGTTCTTC
>TRBJ1-5|TRBV18|-|-
CASSLQGSTEQPQHF
TGTGCCAGCTCACTACAGGGTTCAACGGAGCAGCCCCAGCATTTT
>TRBJ2-3|TRBV30|TRBD2|-
CAWTTGLAGTDTQYF
TGTGCCTGGACTACGGGACTAGCGGGGACAGATACGCAGTATTTT
>TRBJ2-2|TRBV16|TRBD1|-
CASSPRTGRTGELFF
TGTGCCAGCAGCCCTCGGACAGGGCGTACCGGGGAGCTGTTTTTT
>TRBJ2-1|TRBV18|-|-
CASSPSGNSYNEQFF
TGTGCCAGCTCGCCGAGCGGAAATTCCTACAATGAGCAGTTCTTC
>TRBJ1-4|TRBV27|-|-
CASSLWAGVREKLFF
TGTGCCAGCAGTTTATGGGCAGGGGTTCGGGAAAAACTGTTTTTT